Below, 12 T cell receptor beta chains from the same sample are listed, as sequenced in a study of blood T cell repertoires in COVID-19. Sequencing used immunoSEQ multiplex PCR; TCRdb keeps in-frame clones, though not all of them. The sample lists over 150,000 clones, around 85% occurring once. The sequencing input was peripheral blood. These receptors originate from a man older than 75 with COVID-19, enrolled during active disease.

The CDR3 DNA reads as TGTGCCAGCAGTGACCAGGGGAATAGCCCCACAGATACGCAGTATTTT. The encoded protein is CASSDQGNSPTDTQYF. The chain uses TRBV6-4 and TRBJ2-3; D is perhaps TRBD1 (6 bases). With 2 bases removed from V and 2 bases from J, the gap between germline ends came to 14 bases. The CDR3 consists of 16 residues. Germline assignment: CDR1 MRHNA and CDR2 SNTAGT.

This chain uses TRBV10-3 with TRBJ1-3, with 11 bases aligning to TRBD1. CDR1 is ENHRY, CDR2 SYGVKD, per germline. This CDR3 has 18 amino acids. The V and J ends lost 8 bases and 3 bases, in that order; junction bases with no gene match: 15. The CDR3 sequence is CAIHPSPGQGAFGNTIYF. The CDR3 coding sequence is TGTGCCATCCACCCCAGCCCCGGACAGGGGGCGTTTGGAAACACCATATATTTT.

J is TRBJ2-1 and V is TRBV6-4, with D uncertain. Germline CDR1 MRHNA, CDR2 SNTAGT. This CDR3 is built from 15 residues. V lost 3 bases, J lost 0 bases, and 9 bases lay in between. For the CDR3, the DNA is TGTGCCAGCAGTGAAGGCGCAGGCTCCTACAATGAGCAGTTCTTC. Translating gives CASSEGAGSYNEQFF.

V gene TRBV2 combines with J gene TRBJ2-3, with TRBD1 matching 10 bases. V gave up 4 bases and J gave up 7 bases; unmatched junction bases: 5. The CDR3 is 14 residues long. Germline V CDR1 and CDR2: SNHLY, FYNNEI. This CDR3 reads CASSGDRGRNTQYF. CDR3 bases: TGTGCCAGCAGTGGCGACAGGGGGCGCAATACGCAGTATTTT.

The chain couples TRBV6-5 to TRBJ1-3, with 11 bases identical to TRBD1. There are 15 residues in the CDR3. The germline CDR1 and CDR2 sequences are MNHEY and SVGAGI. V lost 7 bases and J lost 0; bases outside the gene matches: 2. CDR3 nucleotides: TGTGCCAGCACCGGACAGGGGGCCTCTGGAAACACCATATATTTT. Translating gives CASTGQGASGNTIYF.

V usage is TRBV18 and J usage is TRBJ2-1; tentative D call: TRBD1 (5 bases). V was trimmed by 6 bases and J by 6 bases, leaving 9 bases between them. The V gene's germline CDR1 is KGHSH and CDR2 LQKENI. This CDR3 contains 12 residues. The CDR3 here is CASSPDSNEQFF. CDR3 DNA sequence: TGTGCCAGCTCCCCCGACAGCAATGAGCAGTTCTTC. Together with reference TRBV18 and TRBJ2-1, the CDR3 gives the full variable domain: NAGVMQNPRHLVRRRGQEARLRCSPMKGHSHVYWYRQLPEEGLKFMVYLQKENIIDESGMPKERFSAEFPKEGPSILRIQQVVRGDSAAYFCASSPDSNEQFFGPGTRLTVL.

The chain's CDR3 is CASSPRTGRNEQFF. CDR3 bases: TGTGCCAGCTCACCCCGGACAGGGAGAAATGAGCAGTTCTTC. This sequence joins TRBV18 and TRBJ2-1, with 8 nucleotides matching TRBD1. Germline CDR1 reads KGHSH; CDR2 reads LQKENI. This CDR3 has 14 residues. The V and J ends lost 3 bases and 7 bases, in that order; junction bases with no gene match: 5. Based on the CDR3 plus reference TRBV18 and TRBJ2-1, the full variable domain is NAGVMQNPRHLVRRRGQEARLRCSPMKGHSHVYWYRQLPEEGLKFMVYLQKENIIDESGMPKERFSAEFPKEGPSILRIQQVVRGDSAAYFCASSPRTGRNEQFFGPGTRLTVL.

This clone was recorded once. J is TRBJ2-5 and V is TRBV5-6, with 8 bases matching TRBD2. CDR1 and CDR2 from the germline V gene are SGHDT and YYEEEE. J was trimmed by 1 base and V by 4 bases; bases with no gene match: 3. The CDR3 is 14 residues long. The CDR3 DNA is TGTGCCAGCAGCCAAGCGGGGGCCCAAGAGACCCAGTACTTC. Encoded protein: CASSQAGAQETQYF.

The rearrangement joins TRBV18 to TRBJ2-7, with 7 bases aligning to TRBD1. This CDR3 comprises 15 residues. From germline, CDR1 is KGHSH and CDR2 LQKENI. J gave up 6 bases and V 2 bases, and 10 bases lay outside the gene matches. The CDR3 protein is CASSPSTGAFAEQYF. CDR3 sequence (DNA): TGTGCCAGCTCACCATCCACAGGGGCCTTTGCCGAGCAGTACTTC.

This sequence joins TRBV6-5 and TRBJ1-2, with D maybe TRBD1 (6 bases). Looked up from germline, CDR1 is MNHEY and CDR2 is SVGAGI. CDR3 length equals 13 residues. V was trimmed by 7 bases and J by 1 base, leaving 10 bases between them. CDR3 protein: CASTDRNNYGYTF. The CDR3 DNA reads TGTGCCAGCACCGACAGGAATAACTATGGCTACACCTTC.

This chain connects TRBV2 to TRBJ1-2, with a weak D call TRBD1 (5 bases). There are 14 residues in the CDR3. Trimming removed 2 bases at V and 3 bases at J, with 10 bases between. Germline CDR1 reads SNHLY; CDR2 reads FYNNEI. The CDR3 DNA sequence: TGTGCCAGCAGTGAAAGCAGGGCGGACTATGGCTACACCTTC. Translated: CASSESRADYGYTF.

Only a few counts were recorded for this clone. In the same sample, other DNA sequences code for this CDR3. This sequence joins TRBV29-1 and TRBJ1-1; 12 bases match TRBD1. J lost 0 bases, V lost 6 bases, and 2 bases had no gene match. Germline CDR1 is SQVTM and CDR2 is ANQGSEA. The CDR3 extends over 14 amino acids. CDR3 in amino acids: CSVGTGGMNTEAFF. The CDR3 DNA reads TGCAGCGTAGGGACAGGGGGCATGAACACTGAAGCTTTCTTT.